The TCR beta chain under discussion was sequenced for a study of vaccination effects on CD4 cells after COVID-19. Antigen-specific CD4+ T cells were first expanded with viral peptide pools by the ViraFEST assay and only then sequenced. Upon completion of roughly ten days in culture, CD4+ T cells were isolated. Vaccinees lacked prior SARS-CoV-2 infection and tested negative for nucleocapsid antibodies. It was with about 10 IU/ml IL-2 and around 10 ug/ml peptides that some 1.8 million PBMC per well were cultured. Half-medium exchanges with IL-2 medium took place on days 3 and 7. Germline assignment: CDR1 MNHNS and CDR2 SASEGT. The V segment lost 0 bases and the J segment 0 bases; nucleotides outside the gene matches: 12. The CDR3 contains 20 residues. About this clone itself: Its antigen is unidentified.

The method was immunoSEQ multiplex PCR; TCRdb's version includes in-frame clones alone and lacks a portion of them. There are about 70,000 clones in the sample; about four fifths occur only once, and roughly an eighth lies in the top ten. The study's findings and limits: The study found marked clonal contraction of infection- and vaccine-induced clones late after vaccination. Convalescent patients numbered few in the study; early post-infection timepoints were missing entirely.

The V and J genes are TRBV6-1 and TRBJ2-1; 9 bases align to TRBD2. The sequence came from a human donor who received a COVID-19 vaccine. The sample in question was CD4+ T cells from PBMCs cultured with SARS-CoV-2 spike peptides, obtained before COVID-19 vaccination. CDR3 sequence (DNA): TGTGCCAGCAGTGAAGCGCTTCGGGGCGGGGGGGCCAGCTCCTACAATGAGCAGTTCTTC. Translating it yields CASSEALRGGGASSYNEQFF.